These 25 T cell receptor beta chains share one sample of origin, sequenced in a study of CD4 and CD8 cells across lung adenocarcinoma regions. TCRdb reanalysed the PCR reads using MiXCR and keeps one entry per CDR3 protein. The sample lists about 2,000 distinct CDR3 sequences, more than 60% occurring once. Sequences were obtained from CD4+ T cells from the margin of a lung tumor. The source of these receptors is a female donor with lung adenocarcinoma. The CD4 and CD8 labels of this study may be unreliable.

V is TRBV11-2 and J is TRBJ2-1; D not resolved. Per the germline V gene, CDR1 is SGHAT and CDR2 is FQNNGV. The CDR3 loop spans 16 amino acids. Trimming took 2 bases from V and 0 from J, leaving 11 bases between them. The CDR3 DNA reads as TGTGCCAGCAGCTTATGGGCAGAGAGCTCCTACAATGAGCAGTTCTTC. As protein: CASSLWAESSYNEQFF. Full variable domain (rest looked up from reference TRBV11-2 and TRBJ2-1): EAGVAQSPRYKIIEKRQSVAFWCNPISGHATLYWYQQILGQGPKLLIQFQNNGVVDDSQLPKDRFSAERLKGVDSTLKIQPAKLEDSAVYLCASSLWAESSYNEQFFGPGTRLTVL.

By share of the sample, this clonotype is medium-sized. DNA of the CDR3: TGTGCCAGCGGAAGCCGGTCTGGCCTCGGCACTGAAGCTTTCTTT. Amino acid sequence: CASGSRSGLGTEAFF. The chain couples TRBV6-1 to TRBJ1-1; D is undetermined. Germline CDR1 reads MNHNS; CDR2 reads SASEGT. The CDR3 extends over 15 amino acids. Trimming removed 8 bases from V and 4 bases from J, with 20 bases in between.

V usage is TRBV6-1 and J usage is TRBJ2-1, with D uncertain. Trimming took off 8 bases at V and 12 bases at J, with 20 bases between the two ends. The CDR3 extends over 13 amino acids. Germline CDR1 is MNHNS and CDR2 is SASEGT. CDR3 amino acids: CASEDESSNTQFF. In nucleotides, the CDR3 is TGTGCCAGCGAGGATGAAAGCTCCAATACGCAGTTCTTC.

The V and J genes are TRBV6-1 and TRBJ2-1, with D perhaps TRBD1 (6 bases). Germline values: CDR1 MNHNS, CDR2 SASEGT. The CDR3 extends over 13 amino acids. The V gene lost 1 base and the J gene lost 9 bases, with 10 bases spanning the gap. This CDR3 reads CASSEGLGGEQFF. In DNA, the CDR3 is TGTGCCAGCAGTGAAGGTCTAGGGGGTGAGCAGTTCTTC.

The chain couples TRBV6-1 to TRBJ2-3; maybe TRBD1 (6 bases). V lost 6 bases and J 12 bases, leaving 19 bases between the germline ends. Germline assignment: CDR1 MNHNS and CDR2 SASEGT. The CDR3 consists of 13 residues. The CDR3 is CASRMTGDKTQYF. CDR3 bases: TGTGCCAGCAGGATGACAGGCGATAAGACCCAGTATTTT.

This clonotype is termed medium-sized (0.01 to 0.1%). A single base separates this from a much larger clone, so it may be a read error. V and J are TRBV6-1 and TRBJ2-1, with 13 bases identical to TRBD2. Gene TRBJ2-7 matches the end of the DNA better, so the J call may be wrong. CDR3 length equals 19 residues. Germline V CDR1 and CDR2: MNHNS, SASEGT. The DNA of the CDR3 is TGTGCCAGCAGGCCGAGCGGACTAGCGGGAGTCCTTTCTAGGGATGAGCAGTACTTC. It translates to CASRPSGLAGVLSRDEQYF.

The chain carries TRBV6-1 and TRBJ2-1; 9 nucleotides match TRBD2. Trimming removed 0 bases from V and 3 bases from J; junction bases left unmatched: 3. Germline CDR1 reads MNHNS; CDR2 reads SASEGT. This CDR3 is built from 16 residues. The CDR3 loop is CASSEAPSGDYNEQFF. DNA of the CDR3: TGTGCCAGCAGTGAAGCCCCTAGCGGGGACTACAATGAGCAGTTCTTC.

This clonotype is large (0.1 to 1%) within its sample. CDR3 sequence: CASSYGGMGETQYF. Written as DNA, the CDR3 is TGTGCCAGCAGTTACGGAGGGATGGGGGAGACCCAGTACTTC. This sequence joins TRBV6-5 and TRBJ2-5; perhaps TRBD2 as D (6 bases). V lost 2 bases and J lost 5, with 12 bases in between. The V gene's germline CDR1 is MNHEY and CDR2 SVGAGI. The CDR3 contains 14 residues.

For the CDR3, the DNA is TGTGCCAGCACCCTCGCGGGCGCGGGAGGGGATTCCTACGAGCAGTACGTC. It translates to CASTLAGAGGDSYEQYV. The chain carries TRBV6-1 and TRBJ2-5; 9 bases are shared with TRBD2. The J call may be in error: the DNA end matches TRBJ2-7 better. Germline V lookup: CDR1 MNHNS, CDR2 SASEGT. CDR3 length equals 17 residues.

This clonotype turned up a few times. This chain connects TRBV10-1 to TRBJ2-1, with D perhaps assigned TRBD1 or TRBD2 (5 bases each). There are 16 residues in the CDR3. Germline V gene sequence: CDR1 WNHNN, CDR2 SYGVQD (reference sequence). V lost 0 bases, J lost 3 bases, and 12 bases lay in between. CDR3 nucleotide sequence: TGCGCCAGCAGTGAGTCGACAGCGGAGAACTACAATGAGCAGTTCTTC. It yields the protein CASSESTAENYNEQFF.

The rearrangement joins TRBV6-1 to TRBJ2-3; D perhaps matches TRBD1 (6 bases). This CDR3 contains 13 residues. The V and J ends lost 9 bases and 11 bases respectively, with 21 bases between them. Per germline, CDR1 MNHNS and CDR2 SASEGT. DNA for the CDR3: TGTGCCAGGGGGATGACAGGCAAAAACATGCAGTATTTT. As protein: CARGMTGKNMQYF.

The table lists this clonotype with a few counts. The chain recombines TRBV7-9 with TRBJ2-1; D uncertain. The J call may not be correct, given that the DNA end is closer to TRBJ2-7. The CDR3 contains 16 residues. The germline V gene has CDR1 SEHNR and CDR2 FQNEAQ (reference sequence). The CDR3 reads CASSLPDGRSSYEQYF. In DNA, the CDR3 is TGTGCCAGCAGCCTCCCCGACGGAAGGTCATCCTACGAGCAGTACTTC.

The chain recombines TRBV6-1 with TRBJ2-7; D remains ambiguous. The CDR3 loop spans 14 amino acids. The germline V gene has CDR1 MNHNS and CDR2 SASEGT. The germline V and J ends were trimmed by 5 bases and 0 bases, with 11 bases remaining between them. CDR3 sequence (DNA): TGTGCCAGCAGTAGATTCCAGAGCTCCTACGAGCAGTACTTC. Amino acids: CASSRFQSSYEQYF.

The chain has TRBV6-1 and TRBJ2-1, with 10 positions matching TRBD1. V was clipped by 4 bases and J by 8 bases; unmatched bases: 2. Germline V gives CDR1 MNHNS, CDR2 SASEGT. The CDR3 runs 13 residues. DNA for the CDR3: TGTGCCAGCAGTGCCGGGACAGGGGATGAGCAGTTCTTC. It translates to CASSAGTGDEQFF.

On this clonotype itself: A much larger clone differs by one base, so this may be a read error. In nucleotides, the CDR3 is TGTGCCAGCAGTCTCGTCGGCGAGGAGCAGTTCTTC. Translated: CASSLVGEEQFF. The V call is TRBV6-4, the J call TRBJ2-3; no firm D call. The DNA end lines up better with TRBJ2-1; the J call may be wrong. The CDR3 sequence is 12 residues long. Per the germline V gene, CDR1 is MRHNA and CDR2 is SNTAGT.

The J gene is TRBJ2-5, the V gene TRBV6-5; TRBD1 matches 9 bases. The DNA end is a closer match to TRBJ2-1, so the J assignment may be wrong. The CDR3 sequence is 16 residues long. Germline CDR1 reads MNHEY; CDR2 reads SVGAGI. The CDR3 here is CASSYSRGTGWGEQFF. The CDR3 nucleotides are TGTGCCAGCAGTTACTCGAGGGGGACAGGGTGGGGTGAGCAGTTCTTC.

V gene TRBV10-2 combines with J gene TRBJ2-1; D is undetermined. TRBJ2-5 explains the end of the DNA better; the J call may be wrong. Germline V CDR1 and CDR2: WSHSY, SAAADI. This CDR3 is 11 amino acids long. CDR3 protein: CASRREETQYF. DNA of the CDR3: TGCGCCAGCAGAAGGGAAGAGACCCAGTACTTC.

This clonotype was picked up one time. This chain links TRBV27 with TRBJ2-6; D gene unclear. This CDR3 is 18 amino acids long. The germline gives CDR1 MNHEY, CDR2 SMNVEV (reference sequence). V was cut by 0 bases and J by 1 base, with 13 bases left in between. The CDR3 bases are TGTGCCAGCAGTTTATCCCCTTCCCTGGGGTCTGGGGCCAACGTCCTGACTTTC. As protein: CASSLSPSLGSGANVLTF.

This rearrangement joins TRBV6-2 or TRBV6-3 to TRBJ2-3; 9 nucleotides agree with TRBD1. Germline assignment: CDR1 MNHEY and CDR2 SVGEGT. The CDR3 consists of 14 residues. The V and J ends lost 6 bases and 4 bases, in that order; junction bases with no gene match: 5. DNA of the CDR3: TGTGCCAGCAGAGCGGGACAGGGCCCAGATACGCAGTATTTT. Its protein product is CASRAGQGPDTQYF.

In regard to this clonotype: A read error may account for a junction end that differs from germline. The chain recombines TRBV6-1 with TRBJ2-4; either TRBD1 or TRBD2 may supply D (5 bases each). The CDR3 is 13 amino acids. Germline V gene lookup returns CDR1 MNHNS and CDR2 SASEGT. CDR3 loop: CATGLTAKNMQYF. CDR3 coding DNA: TGTGCCACGGGGCTGACAGCCAAAAACATGCAGTACTTT.

The rearrangement links TRBV27 to TRBJ2-1; the D gene is possibly TRBD2 (5 bases). Germline CDR1 MNHEY, CDR2 SMNVEV (reference sequence). The CDR3 covers 16 residues. The V gene lost 2 bases and the J gene lost 2 bases, with 13 bases spanning the gap. The CDR3 DNA reads TGTGCCAGCAGTTTAAGGTTGGGAGTCACCTACAATGAGCAGTTCTTC. Amino acid sequence: CASSLRLGVTYNEQFF.

This clonotype is large. V is TRBV28 and J is TRBJ2-5, with D hard to call. V was trimmed by 3 bases and J by 3 bases, leaving 17 bases between them. This CDR3 region has 16 residues. Germline V gene data show CDR1 as MDHEN and CDR2 as SYDVKM. CDR3 sequence: CASSLGSGFQEETQYF. CDR3 nucleotides: TGTGCCAGCAGTTTGGGGTCAGGTTTTCAGGAAGAGACCCAGTACTTC.

This clonotype is large (0.1 to 1%) in the sample. The rearrangement links TRBV6-1 to TRBJ2-3; possibly TRBD1 for D (7 bases). This CDR3 comprises 17 residues. The germline V gene has CDR1 MNHNS and CDR2 SASEGT. The V gene lost 1 base and the J gene lost 2 bases, with 16 bases spanning the gap. The chain's CDR3 is CASSEGRGPASTDTQYF. The CDR3 bases are TGTGCCAGCAGTGAAGGGAGGGGGCCAGCCTCCACAGATACGCAGTATTTT.

The genes are TRBV6-5 and TRBJ1-6; 8 nucleotides agree with TRBD1. This CDR3 is built from 14 residues. Per the germline V gene, CDR1 is MNHEY and CDR2 is SVGAGI. J was trimmed by 11 bases and V by 4 bases; bases with no gene match: 7. In DNA form, the CDR3 reads TGTGCCAGCAGTTCGGGGACAGGTGGGACACCCCTCCACTTT. Its translation: CASSSGTGGTPLHF.

This clonotype showed up just a few times. The genes are TRBV6-1 and TRBJ2-3, with TRBD2 identical over 13 bases. The CDR3 is 16 residues long. CDR1 is MNHNS and CDR2 is SASEGT in the germline V gene. V was pared by 5 bases and J by 2 bases, with 4 bases of the junction left unmatched. The CDR3 sequence is CASSRTSGSLTDTQYF. The CDR3 bases are TGTGCCAGCAGTAGGACTAGCGGGAGTCTCACAGATACGCAGTATTTT.